The subject of this entry is one T cell receptor (beta chain). Its matching antigen is unknown. The sample comes from a study of T cell repertoires in cytomegalovirus infection. Study in general: Newly reported HLA-C-restricted and thoroughly characterized HLA-B-restricted CMV epitopes were employed. Evidence of both CMV infection and a matching HLA type came from public TCR beta signatures.

TCRdb reprocessed the reads via MiXCR and lists one record per CDR3 protein. The table records about 130,000 distinct CDR3 sequences, approximately 30% of them present only once. Whole-study findings and limits: Ex vivo responses were dominated by HLA-C-restricted CMV-specific TCR beta clonotypes. CMV carriers with the relevant HLA were identified by cumulative public TCR beta family frequency.

Between the trimmed V and J ends, which lost 4 bases and 6 bases, there was a span of 11 bases. CDR3 length equals 13 residues. The germline V gene encodes CDR1 SGHTA and CDR2 FQGTGA. The chain employs TRBV7-3 and TRBJ2-3, with D perhaps matching TRBD2 (5 bases). The sequencing here drew on CD8+ T cells from cultured PBMCs, taken from culture after CMV antigen stimulation. This clonotype was sampled from a human donor in good health (CMV status not recorded). Some clones in this sample may be carry-over from other donors' samples. CDR3 nucleotide sequence: TGTGCCAGCAGCTCCGATAGCGTGGATACGCAGTATTTT. Protein: CASSSDSVDTQYF.